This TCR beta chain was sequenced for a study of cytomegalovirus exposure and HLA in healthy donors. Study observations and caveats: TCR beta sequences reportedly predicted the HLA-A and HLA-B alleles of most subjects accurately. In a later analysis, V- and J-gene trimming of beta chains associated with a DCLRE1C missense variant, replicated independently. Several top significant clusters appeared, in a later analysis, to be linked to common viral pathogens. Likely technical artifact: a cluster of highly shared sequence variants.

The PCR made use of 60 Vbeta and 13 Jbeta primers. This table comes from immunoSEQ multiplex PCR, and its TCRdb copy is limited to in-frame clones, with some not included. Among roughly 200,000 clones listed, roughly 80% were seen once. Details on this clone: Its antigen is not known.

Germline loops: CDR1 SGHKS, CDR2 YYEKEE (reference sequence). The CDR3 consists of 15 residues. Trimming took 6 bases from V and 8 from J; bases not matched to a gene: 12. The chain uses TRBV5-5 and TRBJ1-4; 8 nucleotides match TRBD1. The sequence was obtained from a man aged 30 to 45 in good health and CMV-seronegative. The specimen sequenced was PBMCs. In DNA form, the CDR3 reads TGTGCCAGCACCCGGACAGGGATCGGGCGGGAAAAACTGTTTTTT. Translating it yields CASTRTGIGREKLFF.